This entry concerns a single T cell receptor beta chain. This clonotype has a handful of counts. No cognate antigen has been identified for it. Base quality data are lacking; no much larger clone is found one base away. The time point label corresponds to: persistent/refractory GD, antithyroid drugs over 5 years with positive TRAb. For both TCR sequencing and RNA sequencing, RNA was extracted from PBMCs in TRIzol. Graves' disease was diagnosed according to American Thyroid Association guidelines. Patients for the study were recruited at an endocrinology department in Xi'an, China. Each patient gave roughly 8.4 milliliters of peripheral blood, collected in an EDTA anticoagulant tube. Ficoll Paque Plus density gradient separation was used to isolate PBMCs, and no further T cell sorting was done. An Agilent 2100 Bioanalyzer and agarose gel were used to check RNA quality, while a NanoDrop 2000 measured RNA concentration.

Here V drops 7 bases and J drops 4 bases, and the junction holds 7 bases not matched to any gene. Taken from cysteine to phenylalanine, the CDR3 has 14 residues. Only the CDR3 portion is preserved as DNA: 42 bases, with reading frame beginning at the first base. Sequences MNHNS (CDR1) and SASEGT (CDR2) are obtained from the germline V gene. This sample is part of a study of regulatory T cells in long-lasting Graves disease (dated by TCRdb to the early 2020s). Looking at the study overall: Persistent Graves' disease meant more than 5 years of antithyroid drug treatment with TSH receptor autoantibodies that stayed positive. The study was conducted in China and was registered as a clinical trial. Persistent Graves' disease patients were compared with newly diagnosed Graves' disease patients by peripheral blood TCR sequencing and RNA sequencing. Antithyroid drugs had been taken for 8.5 to 12 years on average by persistent Graves' disease patients in the clinical cohort. A total of 33 samples were covered by TCR sequencing, comprising roughly 13 persistent and around 20 newly diagnosed Graves' disease patients. Overall study outcomes, separate from this receptor: More public clonotypes were shared among persistent patients (about 2,800) than among newly diagnosed patients (more than 950). As a limitation, the authors acknowledged that the small sample size may reduce accuracy. Only the TCR beta chain was sequenced and analyzed. Preferential use of TRBV28, TRBJ1-2 and TRBJ2-5 was observed in persistent disease, whereas TRBV20-1 and TRBJ2-1 were favored in newly diagnosed disease. Persistent Graves' disease patients showed lower TCR Shannon entropy and fewer highly expanded clones than newly diagnosed patients, suggesting clonal expansion. Only peripheral blood was studied, because thyroid tissue, the primary lesion, was inaccessible.

Library generation was performed with multiplex PCR. TCRdb records Illumina HiSeq 4000 as the sequencer. To build TCR beta libraries, CDR3 regions were amplified by Arm-PCR using iRepertoire HTBI primers. PCR products were gel purified before sequencing. As for how the authors treated the data: Across samples, 60 to 75 TRBV and 13 to 15 TRBJ segments were identified and used for gene usage analysis of CDR3 amino acid clonotypes. Filtered high-quality paired reads were merged into contigs using COPE and FqMerger. Contigs were aligned with BLAST to IMGT TRBV, TRBD and TRBJ reference genes, and CDR3 was defined per IMGT. Any clonotype with a frequency above 0.1% was classified as a highly expanded clone. Repertoire diversity was measured by Shannon entropy, and V-J evenness by the Gini coefficient. Public clonotypes were defined as clonotypes shared by more than one individual. TCRdb trimmed public reads at Q25 via fastp, called clones via MiXCR and kept in-frame beta chains. Records with the same CDR3 protein are collapsed into one entry carrying the most frequent genes and DNA. V and J calls and clone size were set by TCRdb, not the authors. A total of about 420,000 distinct CDR3 sequences appear in this sample, 20% to 30% of them only once. Approximately 26% of the sample is held by the ten biggest clonotypes.

This material consisted of peripheral blood mononuclear cells (PBMCs), taken when the disease was refractory, from a patient treated with antithyroid drugs. The rearranged segments are TRBV6-1 and TRBJ1-2, with 9 junctional bases fitting TRBD1. The sequence was obtained from a female donor with Graves disease. The DNA reads TGTGCCAGCAAAAGGGACAGGGCATCCTATGGCTACACCTTC. It encodes CASKRDRASYGYTF.